Following are 8 T cell receptor beta chains from one sample sequenced in a study of T-cell reconstitution after alpha-beta-depleted transplantation in children. The authors prepared the TCRbeta library with unique molecular identifiers. TCRdb reprocessed the PCR reads with MiXCR, giving one entry per CDR3 protein. The sample records around 960,000 distinct CDR3 sequences, roughly 29% being singletons. The source material was PBMCs, mostly from graft donor cells, sampled 360 days after TCRalphabeta/CD19-depleted stem cell transplant. All receptors derive from a boy under three years old who had a stem cell transplant for SCID, so the T cells may come from the graft donor.

This chain joins TRBV6-1 and TRBJ2-7; TRBD2 agrees at 7 bases. The germline V gene has CDR1 MNHNS and CDR2 SASEGT. Trimming took 5 bases from V and 5 from J; bases not matched to a gene: 6. The CDR3 consists of 13 residues. CDR3 sequence reads: CASSRGAGDEQYF. For the CDR3, the DNA is TGTGCCAGCAGTCGAGGCGCGGGGGACGAGCAGTACTTC.

This clonotype was seen more than once but under ten times. V usage is TRBV6-1 and J usage is TRBJ1-2; 7 bases match TRBD1. The CDR3 is 15 amino acids. V shed 4 bases, J shed 4 bases, and the junction held 9 bases outside the gene matches. The germline V gene encodes CDR1 MNHNS and CDR2 SASEGT. The CDR3 DNA is TGTGCCAGCAGTGGGCGGACAGGAGAACTCTATGGCTACACCTTC. This codes for CASSGRTGELYGYTF.

J is TRBJ2-3 and V is TRBV12-3 or TRBV12-4; D is possibly TRBD2 (5 bases). The CDR3 totals 15 residues. V was cut by 10 bases and J by 0 bases, with 17 bases left in between. CDR3 sequence: CATETSLSSTDTQYF. In nucleotides, the CDR3 is TGTGCCACCGAAACTAGTCTCTCTAGCACAGATACGCAGTATTTT.

This clonotype came up a few times. The genes are TRBV20-1 and TRBJ2-3, with D possibly TRBD2 on 5 matching bases. Germline CDR1 is DFQATT and CDR2 is SNEGSKA (reference sequence). The CDR3 runs to 14 residues. The V end lost 7 bases, the J end lost 5 bases, and 19 bases lay between the germline ends. The CDR3 protein is CSGRPGNVKDTQYF. Written as DNA, the CDR3 is TGCAGTGGCCGCCCCGGGAATGTGAAAGATACGCAGTATTTT.

This clonotype has just a few counts. The V and J genes are TRBV12-3 or TRBV12-4 and TRBJ2-5, with 8 bases that match TRBD2. Trimming took 6 bases from V and 0 from J; bases not matched to a gene: 6. The length of the CDR3 is 15 residues. The CDR3 protein is CASSPTGGDQETQYF. The CDR3 DNA reads as TGTGCCAGCAGCCCGACCGGGGGGGACCAAGAGACCCAGTACTTC.

The CDR3 here is CASRSLSEQFF. Written as DNA, the CDR3 is TGTGCCAGCAGGTCCCTAAGTGAGCAGTTCTTC. The V call is TRBV12-3 or TRBV12-4, the J call TRBJ2-1; D is undetermined. The CDR3 sequence is 11 residues long. V dropped 6 bases and J dropped 9 bases, with 9 bases sitting between them.

A single count supports this clonotype. The chain joins TRBV18 to TRBJ2-1; weak D call: TRBD2 (7 bases). The CDR3 has 17 amino acids. V lost 0 bases to trimming and J lost 8 bases, with 20 bases between them. The V gene's germline CDR1 is KGHSH and CDR2 LQKENI. This chain's CDR3 is CASSPPGRPGGGDEQFF. In DNA, the CDR3 is TGTGCCAGCTCACCACCGGGCCGACCGGGGGGCGGGGATGAGCAGTTCTTC.

The sample holds a few counts of this clonotype. The genes are TRBV29-1 and TRBJ2-5; D tentatively fits TRBD1 or TRBD2 (6 bases each). In germline, CDR1 is SQVTM, CDR2 ANQGSEA. V was pared by 3 bases and J by 5 bases, with 16 bases between. The CDR3 sequence is 14 residues long. The CDR3 sequence: CSVDDPGAGETQYF. CDR3 DNA: TGCAGCGTTGATGATCCGGGGGCTGGGGAGACCCAGTACTTC.